This TCR beta chain was documented in a study of T cells after yellow fever vaccination. Generation of TCR cDNA used 5'RACE template switching (which added a universal primer site and UMIs). MiXCR was run by TCRdb on the 5' RACE reads, yielding one entry per CDR3 protein. This sample has tens of thousands of distinct CDR3 sequences, with around 7.7% found just once. Worth noting for this clonotype: No antigen is known for it.

Study results and caveats: A large majority of primary-vaccination clones showed up again after the booster (under 98% CD4, around 90% CD8). The secondary T-cell response peaked on day 5, not day 15, but was weaker. FACS-sorted repertoires might harbor abundant contaminating clonotypes from the bulk population.

Trimming cost V 1 base and J 0 bases, with 8 bases left between them. The CDR3 runs 15 residues. Germline values: CDR1 LGHDT, CDR2 YNNKEL (reference sequence). The sample here was CD8+ T cells sorted from PBMCs, taken on the day of the yellow fever booster vaccination. This clonotype originated in a young man who received the YFV17D yellow fever vaccine. The chain couples TRBV3-1 to TRBJ2-3, with D unclear. CDR3 coding DNA: TGTGCCAGCAGCCAAGCAGTTGAGAGCACAGATACGCAGTATTTT. The encoded protein is CASSQAVESTDTQYF.